Below, 2 T cell receptor beta chains from the same sample are listed, as sequenced in a study of T cell repertoires in cytomegalovirus infection. Using its own MiXCR run on the reads, TCRdb lists one record per CDR3 protein. The sample carries about 250,000 distinct CDR3 sequences, 6.5% recorded once. The sample comprised PBMCs. The origin of the receptors is a human donor in good health (CMV status not recorded). Some clones in this sample may be carry-over from other donors' samples.

This clonotype was picked up many times. V and J are TRBV23-1 and TRBJ1-1; D is perhaps TRBD1 (5 bases). TRBV23-1 qualifies as an ORF whose function is uncertain. Trimming removed 1 base from V and 1 base from J, with 10 bases in between. The CDR3 is made up of 15 amino acids. CDR3 nucleotides: TGCGCCAGCAGTCAATATCCAGGACAGAACACTGAAGCTTTCTTT. Translating gives CASSQYPGQNTEAFF.

There are many counts of this clonotype. V usage is TRBV7-2 and J usage is TRBJ2-3, with 7 bases aligning to TRBD2. CDR1 is SGHTA and CDR2 is FQGNSA in the germline V gene. This CDR3 spans 17 amino acids. V shed 5 bases, J shed 5 bases, and the junction held 16 bases outside the gene matches. The CDR3 is CASSPLGREGIGDTQYF. The CDR3 region has the DNA TGTGCCAGCAGCCCCTTAGGCAGGGAGGGAATTGGAGATACGCAGTATTTT.